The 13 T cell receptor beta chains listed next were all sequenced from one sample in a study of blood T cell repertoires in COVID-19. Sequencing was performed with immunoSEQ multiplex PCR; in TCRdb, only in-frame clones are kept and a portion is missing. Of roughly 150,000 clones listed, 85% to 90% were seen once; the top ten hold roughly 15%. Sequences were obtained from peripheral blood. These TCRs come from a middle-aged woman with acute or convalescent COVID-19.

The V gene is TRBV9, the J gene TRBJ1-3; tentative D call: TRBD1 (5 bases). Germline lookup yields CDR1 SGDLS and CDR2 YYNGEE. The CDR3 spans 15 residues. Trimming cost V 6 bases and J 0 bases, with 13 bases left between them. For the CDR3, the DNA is TGTGCCAGCACCGACGGGGGTGGCTCTGGAAACACCATATATTTT. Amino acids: CASTDGGGSGNTIYF.

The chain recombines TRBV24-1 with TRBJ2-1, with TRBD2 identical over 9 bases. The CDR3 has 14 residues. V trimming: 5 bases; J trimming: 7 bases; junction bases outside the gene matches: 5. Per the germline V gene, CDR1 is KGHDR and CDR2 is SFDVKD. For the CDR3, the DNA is TGTGCCACCAGTGTACTAGCGGGTTCGAATGAGCAGTTCTTC. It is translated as CATSVLAGSNEQFF.

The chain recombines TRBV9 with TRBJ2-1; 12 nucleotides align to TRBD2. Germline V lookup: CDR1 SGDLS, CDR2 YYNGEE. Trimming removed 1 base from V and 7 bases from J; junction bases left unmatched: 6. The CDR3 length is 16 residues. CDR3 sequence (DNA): TGTGCCAGCAGCGTATCCTCGACTAGCGGGAGAAATGAGCAGTTCTTC. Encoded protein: CASSVSSTSGRNEQFF.

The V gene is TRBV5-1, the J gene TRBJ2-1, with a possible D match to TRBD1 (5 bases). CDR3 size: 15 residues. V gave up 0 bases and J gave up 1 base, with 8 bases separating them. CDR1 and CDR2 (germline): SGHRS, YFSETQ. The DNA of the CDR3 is TGCGCCAGCAGCTTGGCCAGGGCTTCCTACAATGAGCAGTTCTTC. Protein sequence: CASSLARASYNEQFF.

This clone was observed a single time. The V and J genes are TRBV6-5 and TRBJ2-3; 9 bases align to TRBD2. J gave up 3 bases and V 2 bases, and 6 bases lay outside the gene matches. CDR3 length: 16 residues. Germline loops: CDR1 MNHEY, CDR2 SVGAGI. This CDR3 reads CASSYRPSGVTDTQYF. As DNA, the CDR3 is TGTGCCAGCAGTTACCGTCCTAGCGGGGTAACAGATACGCAGTATTTT.

DNA for the CDR3: TGTGCTAGTGGTTTGCCCGGATTCCTAGCGGGAGGGTCATCCTACAATGAGCAGTTCTTC. This sequence encodes CASGLPGFLAGGSSYNEQFF. The rearrangement uses TRBV12-5 and TRBJ2-1; 12 bases agree with TRBD2. V dropped 2 bases and J dropped 1; count of bases not matched to a gene: 12. CDR3 size: 20 residues. The germline V gene has CDR1 LGHNT and CDR2 FRNRAP.

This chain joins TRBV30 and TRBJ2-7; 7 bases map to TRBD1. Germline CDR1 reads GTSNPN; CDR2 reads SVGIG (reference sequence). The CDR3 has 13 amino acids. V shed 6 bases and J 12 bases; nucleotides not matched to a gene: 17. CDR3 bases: TGTGCCTGTGACCACCTCGGGACAGCCGGTGGGTACTTC. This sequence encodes CACDHLGTAGGYF. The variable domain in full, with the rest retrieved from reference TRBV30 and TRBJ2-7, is SQTIHQWPATLVQPVGSPLSLECTVEGTSNPNLYWYRQAAGRGLQLLFYSVGIGQISSEVPQNLSASRPQDRQFILSSKKLLLSDSGFYLCACDHLGTAGGYFGPGTRLTVT.

The DNA of the CDR3 is TGTGCCAGCAGCGTAGGACAGAACTATGGCTACACCTTC. This translates into CASSVGQNYGYTF. This chain connects TRBV9 to TRBJ1-2; a possible D gene is TRBD1 (5 bases). Germline V gene data show CDR1 as SGDLS and CDR2 as YYNGEE. This CDR3 is built from 13 residues. Trimming stripped 0 bases from V and 2 bases from J, with 5 bases between.

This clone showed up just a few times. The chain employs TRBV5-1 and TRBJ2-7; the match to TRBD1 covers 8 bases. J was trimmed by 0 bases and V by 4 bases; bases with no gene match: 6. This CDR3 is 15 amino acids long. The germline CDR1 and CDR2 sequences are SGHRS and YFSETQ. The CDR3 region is CASSPRQGTSYEQYF. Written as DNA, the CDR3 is TGCGCCAGCAGCCCAAGACAGGGGACCTCCTACGAGCAGTACTTC.

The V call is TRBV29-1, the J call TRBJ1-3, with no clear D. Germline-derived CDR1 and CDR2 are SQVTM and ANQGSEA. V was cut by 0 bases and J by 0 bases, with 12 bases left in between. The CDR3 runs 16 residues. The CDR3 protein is CSVEDLQTASGNTIYF. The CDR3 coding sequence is TGCAGCGTTGAAGATCTTCAAACAGCCTCTGGAAACACCATATATTTT.

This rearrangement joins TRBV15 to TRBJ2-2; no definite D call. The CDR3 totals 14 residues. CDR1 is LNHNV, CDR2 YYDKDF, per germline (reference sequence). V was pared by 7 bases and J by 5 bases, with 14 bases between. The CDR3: CATTLPELTGELFF. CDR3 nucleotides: TGTGCCACCACCCTGCCGGAGTTAACCGGGGAGCTGTTTTTT. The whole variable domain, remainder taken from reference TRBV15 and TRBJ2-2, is DAMVIQNPRYQVTQFGKPVTLSCSQTLNHNVMYWYQQKSSQAPKLLFHYYDKDFNNEADTPDNFQSRRPNTSFCFLDIRSPGLGDTAMYLCATTLPELTGELFFGEGSRLTVL.

CDR3 in DNA: TGTGCCAGTCGACAAAACTCCCAAGAGACCCAGTACTTC. It encodes CASRQNSQETQYF. This chain uses TRBV2 with TRBJ2-5; no reliable D call. Germline V CDR1 and CDR2: SNHLY, FYNNEI. V was pared by 9 bases and J by 1 base, with 12 bases between. The CDR3 consists of 13 residues.

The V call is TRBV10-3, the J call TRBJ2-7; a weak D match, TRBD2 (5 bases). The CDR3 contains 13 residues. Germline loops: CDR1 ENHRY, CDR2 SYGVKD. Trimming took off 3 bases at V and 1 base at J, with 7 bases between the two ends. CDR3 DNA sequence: TGTGCCATCAGTGACGAGGGATCCTACGAGCAGTACTTC. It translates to CAISDEGSYEQYF.